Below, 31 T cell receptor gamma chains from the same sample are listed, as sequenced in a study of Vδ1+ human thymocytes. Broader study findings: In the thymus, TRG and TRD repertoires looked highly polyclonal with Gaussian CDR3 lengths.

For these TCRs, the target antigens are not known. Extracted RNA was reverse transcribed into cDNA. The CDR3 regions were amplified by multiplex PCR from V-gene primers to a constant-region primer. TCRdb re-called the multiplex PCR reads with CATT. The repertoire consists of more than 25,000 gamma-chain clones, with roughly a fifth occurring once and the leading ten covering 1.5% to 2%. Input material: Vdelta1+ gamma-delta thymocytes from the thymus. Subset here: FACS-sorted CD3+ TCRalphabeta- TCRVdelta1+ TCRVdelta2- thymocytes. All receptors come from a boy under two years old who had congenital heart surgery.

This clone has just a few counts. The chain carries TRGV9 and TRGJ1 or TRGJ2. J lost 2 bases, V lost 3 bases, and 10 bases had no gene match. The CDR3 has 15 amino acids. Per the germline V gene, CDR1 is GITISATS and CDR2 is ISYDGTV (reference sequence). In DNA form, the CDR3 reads TGTGCCTTGTGGGAGCCCCCACGCCATTATTATAAGAAACTCTTT. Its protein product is CALWEPPRHYYKKLF.

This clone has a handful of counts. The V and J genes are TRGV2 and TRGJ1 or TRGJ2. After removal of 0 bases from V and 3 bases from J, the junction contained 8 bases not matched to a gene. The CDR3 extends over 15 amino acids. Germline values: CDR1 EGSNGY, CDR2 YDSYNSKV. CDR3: CATWDGRGSYYKKLF. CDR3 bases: TGTGCCACCTGGGACGGGCGAGGGAGTTATTATAAGAAACTCTTT.

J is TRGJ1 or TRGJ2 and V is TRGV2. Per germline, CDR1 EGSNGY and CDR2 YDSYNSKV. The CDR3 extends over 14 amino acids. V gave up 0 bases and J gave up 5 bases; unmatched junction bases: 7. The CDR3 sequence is CATWDGRANYKKLF. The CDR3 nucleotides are TGTGCCACCTGGGACGGGCGGGCGAATTATAAGAAACTCTTT.

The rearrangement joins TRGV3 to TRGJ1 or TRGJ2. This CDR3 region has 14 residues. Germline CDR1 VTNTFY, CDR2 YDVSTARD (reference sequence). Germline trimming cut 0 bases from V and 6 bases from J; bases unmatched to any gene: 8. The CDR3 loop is CATWDRRDIYKKLF. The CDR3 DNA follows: TGTGCCACCTGGGACAGGCGGGATATTTATAAGAAACTCTTT.

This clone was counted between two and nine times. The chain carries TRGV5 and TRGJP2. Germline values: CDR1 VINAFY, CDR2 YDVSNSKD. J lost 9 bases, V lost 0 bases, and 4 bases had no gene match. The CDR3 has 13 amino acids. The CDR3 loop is CATWDRPNWIKTF. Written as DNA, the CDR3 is TGTGCCACCTGGGACAGGCCAAATTGGATCAAGACGTTT.

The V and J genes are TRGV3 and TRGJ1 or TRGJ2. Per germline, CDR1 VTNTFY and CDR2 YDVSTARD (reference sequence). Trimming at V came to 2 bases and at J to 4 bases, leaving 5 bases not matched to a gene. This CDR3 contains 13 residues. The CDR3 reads CATWDTLYYKKLF. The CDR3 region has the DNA TGTGCCACCTGGGACACCTTATATTATAAGAAACTCTTT.

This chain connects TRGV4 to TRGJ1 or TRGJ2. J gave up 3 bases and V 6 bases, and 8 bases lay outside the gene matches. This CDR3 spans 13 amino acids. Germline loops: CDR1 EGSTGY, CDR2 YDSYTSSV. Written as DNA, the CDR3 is TGTGCCACCTGGACAGCCCTTTATTATAAGAAACTCTTT. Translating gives CATWTALYYKKLF.

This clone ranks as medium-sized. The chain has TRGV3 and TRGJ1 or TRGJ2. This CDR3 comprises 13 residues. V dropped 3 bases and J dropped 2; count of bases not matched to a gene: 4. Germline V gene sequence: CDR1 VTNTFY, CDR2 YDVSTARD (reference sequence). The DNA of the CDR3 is TGTGCCACCTGGGACGGATATTATTATAAGAAACTCTTT. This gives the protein CATWDGYYYKKLF.

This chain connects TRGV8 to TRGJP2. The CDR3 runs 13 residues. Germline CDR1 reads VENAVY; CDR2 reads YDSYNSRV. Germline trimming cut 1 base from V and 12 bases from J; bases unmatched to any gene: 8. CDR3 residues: CATWDSGLGIKTF. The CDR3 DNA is TGTGCCACCTGGGATAGTGGTTTGGGGATCAAGACGTTT.

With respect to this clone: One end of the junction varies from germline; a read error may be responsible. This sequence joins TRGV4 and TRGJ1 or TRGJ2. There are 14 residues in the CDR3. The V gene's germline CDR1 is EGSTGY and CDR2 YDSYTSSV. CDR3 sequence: CATWDVWGYYRKLF. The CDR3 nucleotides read TGTGCCACCTGGGATGTTTGGGGTTATTATAGGAAACTCTTT.

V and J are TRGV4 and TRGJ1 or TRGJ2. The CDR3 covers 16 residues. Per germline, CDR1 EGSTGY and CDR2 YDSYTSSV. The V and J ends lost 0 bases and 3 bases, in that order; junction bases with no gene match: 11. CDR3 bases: TGTGCCACCTGGGATGGGGGGGCAACGCTTTATTATAAGAAACTCTTT. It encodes CATWDGGATLYYKKLF.

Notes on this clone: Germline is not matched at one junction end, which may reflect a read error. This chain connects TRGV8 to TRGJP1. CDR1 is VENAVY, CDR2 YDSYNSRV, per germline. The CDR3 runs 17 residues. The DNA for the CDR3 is TGTGCCACCTGGGATAGGCGTTCGGATACCACTTGTTGGTTCAAGATATTT. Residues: CATWDRRSDTTCWFKIF.

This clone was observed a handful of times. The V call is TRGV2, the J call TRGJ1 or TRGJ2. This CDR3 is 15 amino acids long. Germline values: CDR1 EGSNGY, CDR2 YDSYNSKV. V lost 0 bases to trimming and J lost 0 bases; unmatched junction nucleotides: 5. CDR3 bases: TGTGCCACCTGGGACGGGCAGGGGAATTATTATAAGAAACTCTTT. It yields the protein CATWDGQGNYYKKLF.

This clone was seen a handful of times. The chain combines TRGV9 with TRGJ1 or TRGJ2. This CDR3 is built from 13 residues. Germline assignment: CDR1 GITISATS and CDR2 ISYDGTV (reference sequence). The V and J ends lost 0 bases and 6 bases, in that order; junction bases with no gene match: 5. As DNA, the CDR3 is TGTGCCTTGTGGGAGGTGCAACCTTATAAGAAACTCTTT. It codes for CALWEVQPYKKLF.

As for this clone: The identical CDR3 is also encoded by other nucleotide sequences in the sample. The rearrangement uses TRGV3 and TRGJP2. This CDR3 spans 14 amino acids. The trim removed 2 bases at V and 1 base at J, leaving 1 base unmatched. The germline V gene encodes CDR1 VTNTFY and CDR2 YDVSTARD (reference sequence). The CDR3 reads CATWDISSDWIKTF. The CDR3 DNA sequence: TGTGCCACCTGGGACATTAGTAGTGATTGGATCAAGACGTTT.

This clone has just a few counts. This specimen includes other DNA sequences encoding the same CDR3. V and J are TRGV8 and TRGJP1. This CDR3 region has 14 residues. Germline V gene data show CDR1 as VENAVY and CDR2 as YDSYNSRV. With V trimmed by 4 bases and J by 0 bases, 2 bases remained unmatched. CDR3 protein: CATWDNTTGWFKIF. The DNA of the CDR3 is TGTGCCACCTGGGACAATACCACTGGTTGGTTCAAGATATTT.

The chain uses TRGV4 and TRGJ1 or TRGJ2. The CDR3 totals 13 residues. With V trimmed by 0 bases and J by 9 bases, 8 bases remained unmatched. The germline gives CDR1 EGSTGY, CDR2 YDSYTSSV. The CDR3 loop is CATWDGILVKKLF. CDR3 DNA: TGTGCCACCTGGGATGGGATACTTGTTAAGAAACTCTTT.

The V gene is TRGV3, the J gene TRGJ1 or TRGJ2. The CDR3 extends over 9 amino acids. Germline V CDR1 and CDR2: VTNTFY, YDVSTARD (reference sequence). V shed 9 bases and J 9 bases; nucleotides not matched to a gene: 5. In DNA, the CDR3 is TGTGCCACCGACTGTAAGAAACTCTTT. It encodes CATDCKKLF.

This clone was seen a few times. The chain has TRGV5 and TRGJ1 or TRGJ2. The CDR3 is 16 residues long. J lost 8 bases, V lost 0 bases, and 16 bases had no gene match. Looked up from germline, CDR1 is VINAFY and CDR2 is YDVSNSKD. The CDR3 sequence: CATWDRLPWWGDKKLF. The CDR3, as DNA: TGTGCCACCTGGGACAGGCTACCTTGGTGGGGGGATAAGAAACTCTTT.

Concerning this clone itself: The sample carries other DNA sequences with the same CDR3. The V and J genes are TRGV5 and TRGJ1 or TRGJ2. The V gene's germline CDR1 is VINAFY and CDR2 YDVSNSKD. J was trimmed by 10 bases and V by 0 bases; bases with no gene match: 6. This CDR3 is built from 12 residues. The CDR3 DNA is TGTGCCACCTGGGACAGGCCTCGGAAGAAACTCTTT. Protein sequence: CATWDRPRKKLF.

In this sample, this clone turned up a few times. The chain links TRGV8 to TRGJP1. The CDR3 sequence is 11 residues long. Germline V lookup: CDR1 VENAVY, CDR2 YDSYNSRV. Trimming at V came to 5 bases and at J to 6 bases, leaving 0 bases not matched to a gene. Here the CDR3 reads CATWAGWFKIF. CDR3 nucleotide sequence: TGTGCCACCTGGGCTGGTTGGTTCAAGATATTT.

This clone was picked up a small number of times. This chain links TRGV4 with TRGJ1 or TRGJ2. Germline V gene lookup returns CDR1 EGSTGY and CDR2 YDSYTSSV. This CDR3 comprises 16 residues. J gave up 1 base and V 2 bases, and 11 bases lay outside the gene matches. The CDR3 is CATWDEWSRNYYKKLF. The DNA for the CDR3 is TGTGCCACCTGGGATGAGTGGTCCCGAAATTATTATAAGAAACTCTTT.

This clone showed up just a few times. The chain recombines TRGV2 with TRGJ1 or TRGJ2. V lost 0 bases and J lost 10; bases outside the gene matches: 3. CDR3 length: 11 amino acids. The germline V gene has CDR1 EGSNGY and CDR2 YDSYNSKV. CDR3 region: CATWDGVKKLF. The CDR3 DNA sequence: TGTGCCACCTGGGACGGGGTAAAGAAACTCTTT.

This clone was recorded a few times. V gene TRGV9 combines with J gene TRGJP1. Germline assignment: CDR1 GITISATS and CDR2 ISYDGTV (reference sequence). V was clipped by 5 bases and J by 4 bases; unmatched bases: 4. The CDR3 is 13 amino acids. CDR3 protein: CALWVITGWFKIF. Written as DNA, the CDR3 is TGTGCCTTGTGGGTGATCACTGGTTGGTTCAAGATATTT.

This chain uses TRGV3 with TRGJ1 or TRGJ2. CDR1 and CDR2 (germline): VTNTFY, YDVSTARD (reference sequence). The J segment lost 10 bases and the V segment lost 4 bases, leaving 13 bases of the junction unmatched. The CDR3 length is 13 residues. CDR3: CATWEGIQGKKLF. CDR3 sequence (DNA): TGTGCCACCTGGGAGGGGATCCAGGGGAAGAAACTCTTT.

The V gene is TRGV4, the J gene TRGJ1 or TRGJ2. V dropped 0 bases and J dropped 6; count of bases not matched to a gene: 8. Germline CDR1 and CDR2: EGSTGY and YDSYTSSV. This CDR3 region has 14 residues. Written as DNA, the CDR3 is TGTGCCACCTGGGATGGGCGGGGATGTTATAAGAAACTCTTT. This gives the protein CATWDGRGCYKKLF.

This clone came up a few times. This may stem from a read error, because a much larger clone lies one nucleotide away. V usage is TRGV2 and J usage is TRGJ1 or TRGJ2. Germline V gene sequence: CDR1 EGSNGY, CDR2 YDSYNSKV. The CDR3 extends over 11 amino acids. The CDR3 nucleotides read TGTGCCGCCTGGGACAGGCAGGGGAAACTCTTT. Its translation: CAAWDRQGKLF.

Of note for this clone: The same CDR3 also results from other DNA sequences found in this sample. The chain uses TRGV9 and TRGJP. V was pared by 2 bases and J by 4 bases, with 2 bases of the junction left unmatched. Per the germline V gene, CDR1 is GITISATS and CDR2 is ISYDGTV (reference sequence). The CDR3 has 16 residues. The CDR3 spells CALWEAQELGKKIKVF. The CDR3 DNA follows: TGTGCCTTGTGGGAGGCTCAAGAGTTGGGCAAAAAAATCAAGGTATTT.

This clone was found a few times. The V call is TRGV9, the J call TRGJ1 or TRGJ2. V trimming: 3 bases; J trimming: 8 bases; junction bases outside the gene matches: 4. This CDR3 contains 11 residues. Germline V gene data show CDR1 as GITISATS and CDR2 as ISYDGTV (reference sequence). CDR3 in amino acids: CALWEFDKKLF. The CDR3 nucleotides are TGTGCCTTGTGGGAGTTCGATAAGAAACTCTTT.

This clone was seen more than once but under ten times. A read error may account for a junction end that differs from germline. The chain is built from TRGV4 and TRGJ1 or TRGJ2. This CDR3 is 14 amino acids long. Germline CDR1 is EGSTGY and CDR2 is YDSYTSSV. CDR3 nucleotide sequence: TGTGCCACCTGGGATGGGCCTGGTTATTGTAAGAAACTCTTT. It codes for CATWDGPGYCKKLF.

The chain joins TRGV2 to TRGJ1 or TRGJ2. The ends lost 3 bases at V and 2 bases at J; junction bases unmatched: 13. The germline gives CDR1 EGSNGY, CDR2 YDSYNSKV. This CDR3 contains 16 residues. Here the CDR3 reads CATWDPFAGDYYKKLF. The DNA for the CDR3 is TGTGCCACCTGGGACCCATTCGCGGGGGATTATTATAAGAAACTCTTT.